This T cell receptor beta chain was identified during a study of OX40 agonist ivuxolimab in advanced cancers. TCRdb's table, derived via immunoSEQ multiplex PCR, lists solely in-frame clones and lacks some. Here the sample spans about 58,000 clones, approximately 91% being singletons. The CDR3 length is 16 residues. Trimming removed 11 bases from V and 0 bases from J, with 17 bases in between. CDR1 and CDR2 (germline): SNHLY, FYNNEI. The chain links TRBV2 to TRBJ1-6, with D possibly TRBD1 on 5 matching bases. This specimen consisted of CD4+ or CD8+ T cells sorted from blood, obtained in a trial of the OX40 agonist ivuxolimab. The sequence derives from an adult with an advanced solid tumor such as melanoma, head and neck, liver or kidney cancer. The CDR3 loop reads CAYLPGRSSYNSPLHF. Here the CDR3 DNA reads TGTGCCTACCTCCCGGGACGGAGCTCCTATAATTCACCCCTCCACTTT.